The rows below give T cell receptor beta chains drawn from one sample of a study of T cell changes during pregnancy in multiple sclerosis. Generated by immunoSEQ multiplex PCR, the TCRdb table keeps only in-frame clones and is missing some. Here the sample spans roughly 23,000 clones, about 90% being singletons. Source: CD4+ T cells from peripheral blood mononuclear cells, taken in the third trimester of pregnancy. The receptors here all came from a female donor in good health, enrolled as a control in a pregnancy study. Each CDR3 is given with its conserved first and last residue. The D gene is left open where the match is weak. Size is stated for part of the rows, as once, few or many counts, or as a class when the clone is expanded.

>TRBV4-3|TRBJ2-3|NA|NA
TGCGCCAGCAGCATGCGACAGGACCCTAGCACAGATACGCAGTATTTT
CASSMRQDPSTDTQYF
>TRBV7-6|TRBJ2-7|once|TRBD2
TGTGCCAGCAGCCCCCTGACTAGCGGGGTCCACTCCTACGAGCAGTACTTC
CASSPLTSGVHSYEQYF
>TRBV6-5|TRBJ2-3|few|TRBD2
TGTGCCAGCAGTTCTAGACTAGCGGGGGACCGGGATACGCAGTATTTT
CASSSRLAGDRDTQYF
>TRBV6-1|TRBJ1-4|once|TRBD1
TGTGCCAGCAGTGATGGAGGGACAGGGTTCAAAAAACTGTTTTTT
CASSDGGTGFKKLFF
>TRBV5-1|TRBJ2-1|NA|NA
TGCGCCAGCAGCTTGCCCAGCGGGTTGTACAATGAGCAGTTCTTC
CASSLPSGLYNEQFF
>TRBV6-1|TRBJ2-1|NA|TRBD2
TGTGCCGCGTACGGGACTAGCCCTCTTTACAATGAGCAGTTCTTC
CAAYGTSPLYNEQFF
>TRBV18|TRBJ2-5|NA|TRBD2
TGTGCCAGCTCACCACCGATTCTAGCGGGGGGGTCAGGAGAGACCCAGTACTTC
CASSPPILAGGSGETQYF
>TRBV2|TRBJ2-7|NA|TRBD1
TGTGCCAGCCGCGGCCGGGACAGGAGCTACGAGCAGTACTTC
CASRGRDRSYEQYF
>TRBV9|TRBJ2-7|NA|NA
TGTGCCAGCAGCGTAGCGGGACACCTCTACGAGCAGTACTTC
CASSVAGHLYEQYF
>TRBV6-4|TRBJ2-1|NA|TRBD2
TGTGCCAGCAGTGACTCAAAGACTAGCGGGGGCCCTTTAAATGAGCAGTTCTTC
CASSDSKTSGGPLNEQFF
>TRBV5-1|TRBJ1-1|NA|NA
TGCGCCAGCAGCCCTCGGACAGTCTTGAACACTGAAGCTTTCTTT
CASSPRTVLNTEAFF
>TRBV18|TRBJ1-1|NA|NA
TGTGCCAGCTCACCGTCGGGGGGTGAAGCTTTCTTT
CASSPSGGEAFF
>TRBV7-6|TRBJ1-1|NA|NA
TGTGCCAGCAGTGAAGCTAGTGGACACTATGTCGACACTGAAGCTTTCTTT
CASSEASGHYVDTEAFF